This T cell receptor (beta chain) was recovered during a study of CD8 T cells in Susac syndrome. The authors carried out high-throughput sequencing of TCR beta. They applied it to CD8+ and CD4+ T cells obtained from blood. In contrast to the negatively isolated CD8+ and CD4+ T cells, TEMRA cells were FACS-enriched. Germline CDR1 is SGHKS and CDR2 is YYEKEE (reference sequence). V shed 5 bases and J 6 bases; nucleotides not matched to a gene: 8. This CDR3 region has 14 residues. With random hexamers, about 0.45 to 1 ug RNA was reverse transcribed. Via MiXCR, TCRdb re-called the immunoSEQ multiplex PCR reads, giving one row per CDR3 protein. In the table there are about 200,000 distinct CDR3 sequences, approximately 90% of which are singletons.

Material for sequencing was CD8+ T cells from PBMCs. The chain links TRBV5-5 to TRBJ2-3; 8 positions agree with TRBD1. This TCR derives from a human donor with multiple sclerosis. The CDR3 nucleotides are TGTGCCAGCAGTTCCCAGGGGGCGGTGGATACGCAGTATTTT. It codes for CASSSQGAVDTQYF. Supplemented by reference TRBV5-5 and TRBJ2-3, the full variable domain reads DAGVTQSPTHLIKTRGQQVTLRCSPISGHKSVSWYQQVLGQGPQFIFQYYEKEERGRGNFPDRFSARQFPNYSSELNVNALLLGDSALYLCASSSQGAVDTQYFGPGTRLTVL.